This TCR beta chain was profiled in a study of cytomegalovirus exposure and HLA in healthy donors (dated by TCRdb to 2015 to 2018). With respect to the entire study: An earlier analysis of several hundred of the donors reported approximately 290 Gb of sequence data and around 120 million unique TCR beta sequences from about 179 million T cells. Class I and class II HLA loci were covered by the typing at four-digit resolution. Along with the 666-subject first cohort, a separate validation cohort of over a hundred different subjects was used. About five DR-DQ haplotypes were treated as single units for association and clustering because of strong linkage in the cohort. Among 350 to 400 genotyped donors of the cohort, an average of about 240,000 unique TCR beta nucleotide sequences were sequenced per donor, around 18% of them non-productive. An early release covering roughly 580 HLA-typed donors comprised about 320 gigabases of sequencing data and around 86 million unique TCR sequences. Alongside the repertoire data, information on donor age, sex, ethnicity and CMV serostatus was compiled. The study aimed to test whether signatures of past pathogen exposure could be identified by cataloging public T cell receptors. All discovery cohort repertoires had been generated using a single sequencing platform. To predict cytomegalovirus infection status, the study combined high-throughput TCR immunosequencing, statistical association of individual TCRs with disease status, and machine learning. The later analysis used no new phenotypic data to find candidate immune exposures, relying instead on TCR beta sequences and their occurrence across donors. The number of typed donors differed by locus: roughly 620-640 for A, B, C, DRB1 and DQB1; some 500 for DQA1; some 610 for DPA1; and approximately 450 for DPB1. An earlier analysis of about 600 of the donors used high-throughput TCR beta sequencing to judge whether each TCR beta V gene segment behaved as functional or pseudogenic. The study used immunosequencing to profile the T cell repertoires of hundreds of subjects and linked those repertoires to cytomegalovirus serostatus. Of the roughly 400 genotyped donors, 80% to 90% were placed in the genetic ancestry cluster associated with self-reported Caucasian donors. A later genetic analysis used genome-wide SNP genotypes for about 60% of the roughly 670 donors, treating that subset as a discovery cohort. In a later analysis, previously published TCR beta repertoires from 600 to 850 donors were re-analyzed and high-resolution HLA genotyping was added so that TCR occurrence patterns could be studied.

Receptor libraries were prepared by the immunoSEQ multiplex PCR assay. A mixture of 60 forward primers for TCR Vbeta segments and 13 reverse primers for TCR Jbeta segments was used in the multiplex PCR. The CDR3 region of rearranged TCR beta genes was amplified from genomic DNA by a multiplex PCR assay. The Illumina HiSeq System was used to sequence the amplified TCR beta libraries as 87-base-pair reads. Turning to the authors' computational methods: A later analysis counted approximately 76 million unique TCR beta chains across the 550 to 700 repertoires, and approximately 11 million of these chains were shared by at least two donors. Raw reads were error-corrected and collapsed into unique sequences by a nearest-neighbor algorithm in which closely related sequences were merged to remove PCR and sequencing errors. Alignment of CDR3 sequences to IMGT reference sequences was used to assign V, D and J gene segments. For a sequence to be retained, at least a six-nucleotide match to both a V gene segment and a J gene segment was required. Rearrangements were classified as productive when the CDR3 lacked stop codons and remained in frame with V and J, and all other rearrangements were classified as non-productive. CDR3 was defined by IMGT convention, running from the second conserved V-encoded cysteine to the conserved J-encoded phenylalanine. Sequences without an unambiguous match to a single V gene segment were excluded from the earlier analysis of about 640 of the donors. An earlier analysis of approximately 590 of the donors called V segments functional above 56.7% productive rearrangements and segregating when the between-donor standard deviation exceeded 5%. A statistical classification framework was built to diagnose cytomegalovirus status from the catalog of TCR beta chain sequences. A later analysis assigned V and J genes by comparing TCR nucleotide sequences with IMGT/GENE-DB human TR gene sequences. In a later analysis, CDR3 sequences and most-parsimonious VDJ recombination scenarios were assigned using the TCRdist pipeline. In a later analysis, each TCR beta chain was defined by its CDR3 amino acid sequence together with its V-gene family, and reads lacking a unique V-gene family were excluded. As a way to deal with suspected cross-contamination and a sequencing artifact, a later analysis dropped hundreds of nucleotide sequences that were highly shared and had low generation probability. In a later analysis, a clonal expansion index was calculated for each public chain from normalized within-repertoire ranks of inferred template counts. In a later analysis, generation probabilities were computed using a VDJ recombination model fitted to out-of-frame rearrangements, and the results were checked against IGoR. A later analysis scored TCR-TCR, TCR-HLA and TCR-CMV co-occurrence with hypergeometric tests, applying a repertoire-size bias correction to TCR pairs. A later analysis estimated false discovery rates by permuting HLA or CMV assignments 20 times. In a later analysis, co-occurring TCRs were grouped using DBSCAN, with TCRdist sequence similarity added in when clustering inside HLA-allele-positive subsets. Repertoires with fewer than 30,000 or more than 120,000 public chains were left out of co-occurrence clustering, as were about 5 repertoires with anomalous nucleotide sharing. Drawn from immuneACCESS, this table holds only the in-frame rearrangements with V and J called that TCRdb kept. Clones are partly lost; checked studies trace under half to an unresolved V gene and leave the rest unexplained. The V and J calls and clone size come from that table; D and trimming were worked out from the DNA. The sample table contains approximately 180,000 clones; only one count was recorded for about 13% of them. Less than 8.5% of the sample is held by the ten biggest clonotypes.

The CDR3 runs 18 residues from the cysteine to the phenylalanine. Of all the DNA, just the CDR3 is kept, 54 bases in frame from base 1. Overall study outcomes, separate from this receptor: In a later analysis, several top co-occurrence clusters were reported to appear linked to parvovirus B19, influenza, CMV and Epstein-Barr virus. In a later genetic analysis, fewer N-insertions in productive TCRs were reported among donors in an Asian-associated ancestry cluster than the approximately 710-donor mean. Linkage disequilibrium might explain the correlated functional status among segregating V segments, but an unknown experimental factor could not be excluded. In both the original and validation cohorts, the classifier was reported to diagnose cytomegalovirus status with high specificity and sensitivity. A later analysis found that TCR association rates varied across HLA loci, with DRB1 alleles showing the most associated TCRs and HLA-C alleles the fewest. The only immune exposure information available for the cohort was CMV serostatus. Because HLA typing was missing for some donors at each locus, association tests included only the typed subset. A total of about 150 TCR beta chains were listed by the study as associated with cytomegalovirus. A cluster of highly shared sequence variants was judged likely to represent a technical artifact of the sequencing pipeline. The presence/absence analyses assumed that sequencing depth was roughly uniform across donors, and that assumption may not be true. In vitro tests confirmed that three of the cytomegalovirus-associated TCR beta chains recognize cytomegalovirus antigens. According to the authors, the approach could potentially be generalized to other disease states and immunological phenotypes. Strong co-occurrence of HLA alleles, especially DR and DQ, made assigning TCR associations to individual alleles difficult. Because counts were too low, roughly 17 rarely observed V segments, including chromosome 9 orphons, were left out of the earlier analysis of 587 of the donors. A later analysis associated 15,000 or so TCR beta sequences with specific HLA alleles at a false discovery rate of 0.05. In an earlier analysis of about 600 of the donors, most TCR beta V segments appeared in productive rearrangements about 87% or about 30% of the time, broadly matching IMGT annotations. In a later analysis, HLA-associated TCR beta chains were found to be more clonally expanded and to have lower generation probabilities than equally common non-associated chains. A later genetic analysis associated a missense DCLRE1C variant with V-gene and J-gene trimming of TCR beta chains, and an independent cohort replicated the association. This cohort had only TCR beta chains sequenced, and the lack of alpha or paired-chain data limited which features could be detected. While some public TCRs were present in many individuals, most TCR sequences turned up only very rarely across donors. In a later analysis, most CMV-associated TCR beta chains were found to appear HLA-restricted, with HLA associations seemingly driven largely by CMV exposure. The 87-base-pair reads could not distinguish some IMGT-functional V segments, including TRBV6-2 and TRBV6-3, so those segments were excluded. A further reported finding was that TCR beta sequences accurately predicted the HLA-A and HLA-B alleles for most subjects in the first cohort.

The cohort comprised some 680 healthy bone marrow donors. At the time of sampling, all cohort members were nominally healthy, though unrecorded immune exposures were likely present. The donor was CMV seropositive and was included in the group of almost 300 seropositive cohort members. Every donor gave a peripheral blood sample, and the peripheral blood mononuclear cells from that sample were used for TCR beta sequencing. Genomic DNA extraction from the blood cell samples was performed with the Qiagen DNeasy Blood Extraction Kit. A note on this clone: This receptor's antigen is unknown. Base qualities are not recorded, but no much larger clone differs from it by a single base.

The TCR was taken from a man aged 45-60 years in good health and CMV-seropositive. The V and J genes are TRBV21-1 and TRBJ1-2; the tabulated D call, TRBD1, remains unverified against the DNA. TRBV21-1 is a documented pseudogene. The specimen was PBMCs. CDR3 loop: CASSKDLGRDRANYGYTF. The DNA reads as follows: TGTGCCAGCAGCAAAGATTTGGGTCGGGACAGAGCTAACTATGGCTACACCTTC.